This record covers a single T cell receptor beta chain. Its antigen target is currently unknown. No qualities accompany the bases; no much larger clone lies one base away. Library method: the immunoSEQ multiplex PCR assay. TCRdb stores this immuneACCESS table with in-frame sequences only. Part of the clones is absent; in the studies checked, under half of the shortfall reflects unresolved V genes, and no reason is known for the rest. This sample holds 57,000 or so clones; around 90% were observed only once. Around 3.5% of the sample goes to the ten largest clones. This record belongs to a study of T cell changes during pregnancy in multiple sclerosis (dated by TCRdb to the late 2010s). For the study in its entirety: The study looked at changes in the T cell repertoire across pregnancy in women with multiple sclerosis.

This receptor was obtained from a female donor in good health, enrolled as a control in a pregnancy study. This sample comprised peripheral blood, obtained after pregnancy.

The nucleotide sequence is given as TGTGCTAGTGGTGGGACAGGGCGAGAAGCTTTCTTT. This encodes CASGGTGREAFF. The rearranged segments are TRBV12-5 and TRBJ1-1; TRBD1 lines up with 9 middle nucleotides. The CDR3 has 12 amino acids, counting the end cysteine and phenylalanine. Only CDR3 DNA remains: 36 bases, in frame from the first base. Relative to germline, V is missing 5 bases and J is missing 8 bases, with 3 bases of the junction outside any gene match. Taken from the germline V gene, the CDR1 and CDR2 loops are LGHNT and FRNRAP.